This T cell receptor (beta chain) was captured by sequencing in a study of T cells after yellow fever vaccination. V was pared by 0 bases and J by 0 bases, with 11 bases between. The CDR3 is 16 residues long. Germline V gene data show CDR1 as DFQATT and CDR2 as SNEGSKA (reference sequence). TCRdb independently ran MiXCR on the 5' RACE reads; one entry per CDR3 protein. The table shows under 150,000 distinct CDR3 sequences, with 7.7% occurring only once. Study results and caveats: Any FACS-sorted repertoire could hold abundant clonotypes that contaminate it from the bulk population. The booster saw the reappearance of most primary-vaccination clones (approximately 96% CD4, roughly 87% CD8).

The table lists this clonotype with a few counts. The antigen remains undetermined. The chain couples TRBV20-1 to TRBJ2-2; no firm D call. Sequenced here: CD4+ T cells sorted from PBMCs, sampled 5 days after the yellow fever booster vaccination. This receptor was taken from a man younger than 45 who received the YFV17D yellow fever vaccine. The CDR3 DNA sequence: TGCAGTGCTAGAGATGGACGGAACCCGAACACCGGGGAGCTGTTTTTT. This gives the protein CSARDGRNPNTGELFF.